One and the same sample provided the 3 T cell receptor beta chains below, sequenced in a study of molecular identifiers for immune sequencing clone quantification. TCRdb reanalysed the PCR reads using MiXCR and keeps one entry per CDR3 protein. This table holds about 630,000 distinct CDR3 sequences, about 25% found once. Sequenced: naive CD8+ T cells from blood, with Jurkat cell RNA spiked in. Sample subset: FACS-sorted CD8+CD4-CCR7+CD45RA+ naive T cells. The receptors derive from a human donor in good health. Some libraries in this study had Jurkat cell RNA spiked in.

On this clonotype itself: One base away lies a much larger clone, so this may be a sequencing read error. The conserved phenylalanine or tryptophan normally closing the CDR3 is absent here, so this likely arose from a read error. This sequence joins TRBV29-1 and TRBJ2-7, with 8 bases fitting TRBD1. V shed 5 bases and J 4 bases; nucleotides not matched to a gene: 7. The germline V gene has CDR1 SQVTM and CDR2 ANQGSEA. The CDR3 is 13 residues long. Written as DNA, the CDR3 is TGCAGCGTTCGAGCAGGGGGCCTTTACGAGCAGTACTGC. This sequence encodes CSVRAGGLYEQYC.

This clonotype was counted between two and nine times. This chain joins TRBV7-9 and TRBJ2-7, with D possibly being TRBD2 (6 bases). This CDR3 is 19 amino acids long. Trimming removed 5 bases from V and 4 bases from J, with 30 bases in between. Germline V lookup: CDR1 SEHNR, CDR2 FQNEAQ (reference sequence). In DNA form, the CDR3 reads TGTGCCAGCAGCACACCACCCCCCTTGGAGGGGATTACAAAGTACGAGCAGTACTTC. Translating it yields CASSTPPPLEGITKYEQYF.

This clonotype was recorded a few times. The chain combines TRBV20-1 with TRBJ1-1, with 8 nucleotides matching TRBD1. Germline CDR1 is DFQATT and CDR2 is SNEGSKA (reference sequence). V lost 6 bases, J lost 7 bases, and 22 bases stayed unmatched. This CDR3 is built from 17 residues. DNA for the CDR3: TGCAGTGCCACAGAGTCCTTTTACAGGACAGGGTTGGGTGAAGCTTTCTTT. Protein sequence: CSATESFYRTGLGEAFF.